This T cell receptor (beta chain) was captured in a study of T cell responses to AZD1222 COVID-19 vaccine. This clone was recorded only once. The antigen is not known. Here immunoSEQ multiplex PCR was the method, and the copy in TCRdb shows in-frame clones only, minus some. This table has approximately 150,000 clones, approximately 90% appearing once. Study-wide results and limits: Unmutated variant regions are reportedly the target of nearly half of TCRs that are spike-specific. Donors in the cohort were predominantly white British and more often female, and clonal diversity was possibly underestimated. The peak T cell response came first, and repertoires were sampled only after it. Spike-specific TCR breadth and depth rose after two AZD1222 doses.

This receptor was identified in an adult who received the MenACWY meningococcal vaccine as a control. Material: peripheral blood, obtained 28 days after the second dose of the MenACWY control vaccine.

The chain's CDR3 is CAISERLRGIIQETQYF. The CDR3 coding sequence is TGTGCCATCAGTGAGAGGTTGCGGGGGATAATACAAGAGACCCAGTACTTC. This rearrangement joins TRBV10-3 to TRBJ2-5, with 7 bases fitting TRBD2. This CDR3 is 17 amino acids long. Germline CDR1 and CDR2: ENHRY and SYGVKD. Germline trimming cut 2 bases from V and 2 bases from J; bases unmatched to any gene: 11.